The 29 T cell receptor beta chains listed next were all sequenced from one sample in a study of blood T cells in healthy people across ages. The use of a sample-barcoded 5' primer and a J-beta primer mix characterized a second PCR of roughly 6 to 11 cycles. TCRdb called the 5' RACE reads again in MiXCR, with one record for every CDR3 protein. The data hold about 1,500,000 distinct CDR3 sequences, with roughly 27% observed a single time. Sequencing was carried out using blood. The receptors derive from a woman aged 25 to 39 in good health.

The chain couples TRBV4-2 to TRBJ2-7; tentatively, D is TRBD2 (5 bases). CDR3 length: 13 amino acids. V lost 5 bases, J lost 7 bases, and 15 bases lay in between. CDR1 and CDR2 (germline): LGHNA, YNFKEQ. CDR3 sequence: CASSVGIAREQYF. In DNA form, the CDR3 reads TGTGCCAGCAGCGTCGGGATCGCGAGGGAGCAGTACTTC.

This clonotype came up many times. CDR3 loop: CATSSGGDHYGYTF. As DNA, the CDR3 is TGTGCCACCAGCAGTGGGGGGGATCACTATGGCTACACCTTC. This chain uses TRBV15 with TRBJ1-2, with a tentative D call TRBD1 (5 bases). The CDR3 loop spans 14 amino acids. Trimming shortened V by 3 bases and J by 3 bases, and 11 bases separated the two germline ends. Germline V gene lookup returns CDR1 LNHNV and CDR2 YYDKDF (reference sequence).

The rearrangement links TRBV24-1 to TRBJ1-5; D uncertain. With 4 bases removed from V and 0 bases from J, the gap between germline ends came to 3 bases. There are 13 residues in the CDR3. Germline V CDR1 and CDR2: KGHDR, SFDVKD. The CDR3 loop is CATSESSNQPQHF. The CDR3 nucleotides are TGTGCCACCAGTGAGAGTAGCAATCAGCCCCAGCATTTT.

The chain is built from TRBV5-1 and TRBJ1-5; D unclear. The V and J ends lost 4 bases and 6 bases respectively, with 11 bases between them. Per the germline V gene, CDR1 is SGHRS and CDR2 is YFSETQ. The CDR3 is 13 amino acids. CDR3 in amino acids: CASSAGMGQPQHF. The DNA of the CDR3 is TGCGCCAGCAGCGCGGGGATGGGTCAGCCCCAGCATTTT.

Concerning this clonotype: This may stem from a read error, because a much larger clone lies one nucleotide away. V and J are TRBV29-1 and TRBJ2-1; D is perhaps TRBD2 (6 bases). The V end was cut by 0 bases, the J end by 8 bases, with 8 bases between. Germline CDR1 and CDR2: SQVTM and ANQGSEA. There are 12 residues in the CDR3. This chain's CDR3 is CSVEDWGDEQFF. In DNA form, the CDR3 reads TGCAGCGTTGAAGATTGGGGGGATGAGCAGTTCTTC.

The rearrangement joins TRBV20-1 to TRBJ2-2, with D uncertain. The CDR3 is 12 residues long. Germline CDR1 and CDR2: DFQATT and SNEGSKA (reference sequence). With 4 bases removed from V and 7 bases from J, the gap between germline ends came to 10 bases. DNA for the CDR3: TGCAGTGCTACCACCCAGAACGGGGAGCTGTTTTTT. Translated, it gives CSATTQNGELFF.

A word on this clonotype: Just one base apart from a much larger clone, this may be a read error. J is TRBJ2-3 and V is TRBV10-3, with D perhaps assigned TRBD1 or TRBD2 (7 bases each). The CDR3 runs to 15 residues. Per the germline V gene, CDR1 is ENHRY and CDR2 is SYGVKD. Written as DNA, the CDR3 is TGTGCCATCAGTGATCAGGGGGGGTACACAGATACGCGGTATTTT. It specifies CAISDQGGYTDTRYF.

The chain is built from TRBV4-2 and TRBJ1-1; tentative D call: TRBD1 (5 bases). The CDR3 length is 13 residues. Germline CDR1 is LGHNA and CDR2 is YNFKEQ. The V gene lost 0 bases and the J gene lost 8 bases, with 10 bases spanning the gap. The CDR3 DNA follows: TGTGCCAGCAGCCAAGATTGGGGGAGGGAAGCTTTCTTT. It specifies CASSQDWGREAFF.

The DNA of the CDR3 is TGTGCCAGCAGCTTAGGGGTTGACCTTTACAATGAGCAGTTCTTC. Residues: CASSLGVDLYNEQFF. The chain combines TRBV7-9 with TRBJ2-1; no reliable D call. V was trimmed by 1 base and J by 4 bases, leaving 11 bases between them. The CDR3 consists of 15 residues. Germline V gene data show CDR1 as SEHNR and CDR2 as FQNEAQ (reference sequence). Complete variable domain (other parts from reference TRBV7-9 and TRBJ2-1): DTGVSQNPRHKITKRGQNVTFRCDPISEHNRLYWYRQTLGQGPEFLTYFQNEAQLEKSRLLSDRFSAERPKGSFSTLEIQRTEQGDSAMYLCASSLGVDLYNEQFFGPGTRLTVL.

This clonotype was recorded a few times. This rearrangement joins TRBV6-5 to TRBJ2-4; D is possibly TRBD1 or TRBD2 (5 bases each). The assigned J gene may be wrong: the sequence end matches TRBJ2-7 better. Germline V CDR1 and CDR2: MNHEY, SVGAGI. The CDR3 is 15 residues long. The CDR3 DNA reads TGTGCCAGCAGACGTGGCGGGCAAGGGGCCTACGAGCAGTACTTC. Residues: CASRRGGQGAYEQYF.

Note on this clonotype: At one end the junction does not follow the germline gene, possibly because of a read error. This chain joins TRBV27 and TRBJ2-1, with a tentative D call TRBD1 (6 bases). CDR1 is MNHEY, CDR2 SMNVEV, per germline (reference sequence). The CDR3 runs to 15 residues. The DNA for the CDR3 is TGTACCAGCACGGATTCGAGGGGACATTACAATGAGCAGTTCTTC. Translation: CTSTDSRGHYNEQFF.

The chain uses TRBV11-2 and TRBJ2-6, with 9 bases aligning to TRBD1. CDR1 and CDR2 (germline): SGHAT, FQNNGV. The V gene end was trimmed by 4 bases and the J gene end by 4 bases; junction bases not matched to a gene: 8. The CDR3 extends over 17 amino acids. CDR3 region: CASSSRTGGGGANVLTF. The CDR3 DNA reads as TGTGCCAGCAGCTCCCGAACAGGGGGCGGGGGGGCCAACGTCCTGACTTTC.

This clonotype was recorded at least ten times. Its ends do not fully match the called genes, so a read error is possible. The J gene is TRBJ1-2, the V gene TRBV5-1; D is undetermined. CDR1 and CDR2 (germline): SGHRS, YFSETQ. The CDR3 contains 13 residues. The CDR3 reads CASSLGSNYGYTF. DNA of the CDR3: TGTGCCAGCAGTCTCGGGTCTAACTATGGCTACACCTTC. Combining the CDR3 with reference TRBV5-1 and TRBJ1-2 gives the whole variable domain KAGVTQTPRYLIKTRGQQVTLSCSPISGHRSVSWYQQTPGQGLQFLFEYFSETQRNKGNFPGRFSGRQFSNSRSEMNVSTLELGDSALYLCASSLGSNYGYTFGSGTRLTVV.

The chain is built from TRBV7-2 and TRBJ1-2; 10 nucleotides align to TRBD1. V shed 4 bases and J 8 bases; nucleotides not matched to a gene: 10. Germline V gives CDR1 SGHTA, CDR2 FQGNSA. CDR3 length: 15 amino acids. The CDR3, as DNA: TGTGCCAGCAGCTATTCCGGGACAGGGGCAATCGGCTACACCTTC. Translation gives CASSYSGTGAIGYTF.

This clonotype was observed many times. The chain links TRBV4-1 to TRBJ2-5; 9 nucleotides line up with TRBD2. The junction had 6 bases not matched to a gene; V was cut back by 1 base and J by 0 bases. The CDR3 totals 17 residues. The V gene's germline CDR1 is MGHRA and CDR2 YSYEKL. CDR3 bases: TGCGCCAGCAGCCAAGGTCTGGGCGGGGGGGACCAAGAGACCCAGTACTTC. Translating it yields CASSQGLGGGDQETQYF.

A word on this clonotype: A read error may account for a junction end that differs from germline. This chain links TRBV30 with TRBJ1-4; weak D call: TRBD1 (6 bases). CDR3 length: 14 amino acids. Germline V gene data show CDR1 as GTSNPN and CDR2 as SVGIG (reference sequence). The CDR3 sequence: CVWSGGQGNEKLFF. The CDR3 nucleotides read TGTGTCTGGAGTGGGGGGCAGGGGAATGAAAAACTGTTTTTT. Full variable domain (missing parts from reference TRBV30 and TRBJ1-4): SQTIHQWPATLVQPVGSPLSLECTVEGTSNPNLYWYRQAAGRGLQLLFYSVGIGQISSEVPQNLSASRPQDRQFILSSKKLLLSDSGFYLCVWSGGQGNEKLFFGSGTQLSVL.

This clonotype has a handful of counts. The chain has TRBV5-1 and TRBJ1-5, with 11 bases aligning to TRBD1. This CDR3 contains 14 residues. Germline CDR1 reads SGHRS; CDR2 reads YFSETQ. J was trimmed by 9 bases and V by 5 bases; bases with no gene match: 7. CDR3 region: CASSLTGTGGPQHF. The DNA for the CDR3 is TGCGCCAGCAGTTTAACCGGGACAGGGGGGCCCCAGCATTTT. The whole variable domain, remainder taken from reference TRBV5-1 and TRBJ1-5, is KAGVTQTPRYLIKTRGQQVTLSCSPISGHRSVSWYQQTPGQGLQFLFEYFSETQRNKGNFPGRFSGRQFSNSRSEMNVSTLELGDSALYLCASSLTGTGGPQHFGDGTRLSIL.

This clonotype was counted ten times or more. The V gene is TRBV7-2, the J gene TRBJ2-7; weak D call: TRBD1 (6 bases). V lost 6 bases to trimming and J lost 0 bases, with 9 bases between them. This CDR3 is built from 13 residues. Germline CDR1 is SGHTA and CDR2 is FQGNSA. CDR3 coding DNA: TGTGCCAGCAGTTCAGGGGTCTCCTACGAGCAGTACTTC. Translated, it gives CASSSGVSYEQYF.

The gene calls are TRBV10-2 and TRBJ2-3; 7 bases are shared with TRBD2. CDR1 is WSHSY, CDR2 SAAADI, per germline. The trim removed 11 bases at V and 0 bases at J, leaving 11 bases unmatched. The CDR3 has 15 residues. CDR3 sequence (DNA): TGCGCCTCGATGGCGGGAGTAAGCAGCACAGATACGCAGTATTTT. Translating gives CASMAGVSSTDTQYF.

The V and J genes are TRBV29-1 and TRBJ2-5; D uncertain. Germline values: CDR1 SQVTM, CDR2 ANQGSEA. This CDR3 spans 12 amino acids. Trimming took 7 bases from V and 0 from J, leaving 9 bases between them. The CDR3 sequence: CSGGGDQETQYF. CDR3 in DNA: TGCAGCGGTGGTGGGGACCAAGAGACCCAGTACTTC.

The J gene is TRBJ2-2, the V gene TRBV5-1; TRBD1 agrees at 7 bases. In germline, CDR1 is SGHRS, CDR2 YFSETQ. This CDR3 region has 16 residues. V was pared by 4 bases and J by 4 bases, with 10 bases of the junction left unmatched. In DNA form, the CDR3 reads TGCGCCAGCAGCATCACAGGGGTCGAGGGCACCGGGGAGCTGTTTTTT. The encoded protein is CASSITGVEGTGELFF. Based on the CDR3 plus reference TRBV5-1 and TRBJ2-2, the full variable domain is KAGVTQTPRYLIKTRGQQVTLSCSPISGHRSVSWYQQTPGQGLQFLFEYFSETQRNKGNFPGRFSGRQFSNSRSEMNVSTLELGDSALYLCASSITGVEGTGELFFGEGSRLTVL.

As for this clonotype: A much larger clone differs by one base, so this may be a read error. This chain connects TRBV27 to TRBJ2-7, with TRBD1 matching over 8 bases. Per the germline V gene, CDR1 is MNHEY and CDR2 is SMNVEV (reference sequence). The V and J ends lost 8 bases and 2 bases, in that order; junction bases with no gene match: 8. The CDR3 is made up of 14 amino acids. CDR3 sequence: CASGSTGAAYEQYF. The CDR3 DNA reads TGTGCCAGCGGTTCGACAGGGGCTGCCTACGAGCAGTACTTC.

This sequence joins TRBV7-9 and TRBJ2-1, with D tentatively TRBD2 (5 bases). The CDR3 covers 17 residues. The V end was cut by 5 bases, the J end by 5 bases, with 22 bases between. CDR1 and CDR2 from the germline V gene are SEHNR and FQNEAQ (reference sequence). In nucleotides, the CDR3 is TGTGCCAGCAGCACTAGGTCCCGGGGAGAGATCCACAATGAGCAGTTCTTC. Its translation: CASSTRSRGEIHNEQFF.

Details on this clonotype: This could be a read error, since a much larger clone is one nucleotide away. V gene TRBV20-1 combines with J gene TRBJ2-7, with unresolved D. There are 13 residues in the CDR3. V lost 4 bases to trimming and J lost 7 bases, with 17 bases between them. The germline V gene encodes CDR1 DFQATT and CDR2 SNEGSKA (reference sequence). Here the CDR3 reads CSANDLGSGEQYF. Written as DNA, the CDR3 is TGCAGTGCTAACGACCTAGGCTCGGGTGAGCAGTACTTC.

The chain links TRBV6-2 or TRBV6-3 to TRBJ2-1; maybe TRBD2 (5 bases). The CDR3 totals 12 residues. The germline gives CDR1 MNHEY, CDR2 SVGEGT. V gave up 7 bases and J gave up 8 bases, with 12 bases separating them. The CDR3 region is CASMGAPHEQFF. The CDR3 nucleotides read TGTGCCAGCATGGGAGCCCCCCATGAGCAGTTCTTC.

About this clonotype: This may be a read error, as it is one base from a much larger clone. V is TRBV7-2 and J is TRBJ2-7; 10 bases match TRBD1. Losses at the gene ends were 5 bases for V and 3 bases for J; bases not matched to a gene: 7. In germline, CDR1 is SGHTA, CDR2 FQGNSA. The CDR3 runs to 15 residues. The CDR3 protein is CTSSPPGQGFYEQYF. CDR3 nucleotide sequence: TGTACCAGCAGCCCTCCGGGACAGGGGTTCTACGAGCAGTACTTC.

This clonotype was detected a few times. The chain recombines TRBV20-1 with TRBJ2-3; the match to TRBD1 covers 11 bases. Germline CDR1 DFQATT, CDR2 SNEGSKA (reference sequence). Trimming removed 4 bases from V and 4 bases from J; junction bases left unmatched: 7. There are 15 residues in the CDR3. CDR3 residues: CSANSDRGRSDTQYF. The CDR3 nucleotides read TGCAGTGCTAATTCGGACAGGGGGCGATCAGATACGCAGTATTTT.

The chain carries TRBV4-2 and TRBJ2-1, with TRBD1 matching 7 bases. The junction had 14 bases not matched to a gene; V was cut back by 4 bases and J by 5 bases. The CDR3 is made up of 17 amino acids. Germline-derived CDR1 and CDR2 are LGHNA and YNFKEQ. CDR3 sequence: CASSREGGESGNNEQFF. In DNA form, the CDR3 reads TGTGCCAGCAGCCGGGAAGGGGGCGAATCCGGTAACAATGAGCAGTTCTTC.

The chain carries TRBV5-1 and TRBJ2-7; no reliable D call. Germline V lookup: CDR1 SGHRS, CDR2 YFSETQ. V was trimmed by 0 bases and J by 2 bases, leaving 9 bases between them. This CDR3 is 14 amino acids long. The CDR3 nucleotides are TGCGCCAGCAGCTTGGCAGTACAGCCCTACGAGCAGTACTTC. Amino acid sequence: CASSLAVQPYEQYF.